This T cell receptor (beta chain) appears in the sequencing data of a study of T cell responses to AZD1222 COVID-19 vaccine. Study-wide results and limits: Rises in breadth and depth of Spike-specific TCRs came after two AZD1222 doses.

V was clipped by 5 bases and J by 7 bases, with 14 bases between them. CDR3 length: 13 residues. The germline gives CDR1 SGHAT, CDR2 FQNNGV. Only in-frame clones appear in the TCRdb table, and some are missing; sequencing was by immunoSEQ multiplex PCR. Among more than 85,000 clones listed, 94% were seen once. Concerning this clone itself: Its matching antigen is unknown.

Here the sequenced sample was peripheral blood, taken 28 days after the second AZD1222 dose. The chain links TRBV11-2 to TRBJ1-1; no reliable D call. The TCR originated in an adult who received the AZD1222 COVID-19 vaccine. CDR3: CASSPSVKGEAFF. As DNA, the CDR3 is TGTGCCAGCAGCCCTTCGGTGAAGGGTGAAGCTTTCTTT.